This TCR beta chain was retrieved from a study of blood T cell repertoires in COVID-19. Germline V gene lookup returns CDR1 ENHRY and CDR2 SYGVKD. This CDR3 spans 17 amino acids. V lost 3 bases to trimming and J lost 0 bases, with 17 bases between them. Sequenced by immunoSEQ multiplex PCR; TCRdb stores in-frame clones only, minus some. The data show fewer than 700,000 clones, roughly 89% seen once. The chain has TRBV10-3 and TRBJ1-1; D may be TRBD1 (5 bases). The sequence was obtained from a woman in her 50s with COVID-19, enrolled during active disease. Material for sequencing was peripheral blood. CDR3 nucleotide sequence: TGTGCCATCAGTGAATCAGGGTTTGGTTCCATGAACACTGAAGCTTTCTTT. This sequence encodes CAISESGFGSMNTEAFF.